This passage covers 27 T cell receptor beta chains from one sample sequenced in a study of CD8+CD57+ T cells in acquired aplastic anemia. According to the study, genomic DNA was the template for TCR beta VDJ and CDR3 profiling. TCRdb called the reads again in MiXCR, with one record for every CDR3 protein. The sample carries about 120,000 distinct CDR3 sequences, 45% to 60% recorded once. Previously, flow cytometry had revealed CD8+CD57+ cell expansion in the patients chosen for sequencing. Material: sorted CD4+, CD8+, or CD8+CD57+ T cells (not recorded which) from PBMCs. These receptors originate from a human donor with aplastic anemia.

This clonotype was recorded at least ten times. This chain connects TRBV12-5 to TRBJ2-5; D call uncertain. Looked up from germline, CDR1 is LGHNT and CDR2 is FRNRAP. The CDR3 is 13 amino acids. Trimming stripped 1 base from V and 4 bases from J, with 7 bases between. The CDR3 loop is CASGLGRRETQYF. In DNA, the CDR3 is TGTGCTAGTGGTTTGGGTCGGAGAGAGACCCAGTACTTC.

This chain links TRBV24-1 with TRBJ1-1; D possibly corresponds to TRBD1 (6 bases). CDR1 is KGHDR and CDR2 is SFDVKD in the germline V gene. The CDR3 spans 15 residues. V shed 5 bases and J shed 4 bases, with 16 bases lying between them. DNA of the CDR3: TGTGCCACCAGTGTTCCCCAAACAGGGACCACTGAAGCTTTCTTT. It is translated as CATSVPQTGTTEAFF.

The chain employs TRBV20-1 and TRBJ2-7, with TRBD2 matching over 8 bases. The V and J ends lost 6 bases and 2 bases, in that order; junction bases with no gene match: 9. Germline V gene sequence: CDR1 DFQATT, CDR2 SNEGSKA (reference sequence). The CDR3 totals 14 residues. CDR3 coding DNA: TGCAGTGCCCGGGAGGGGGATGTAACCTACGAGCAGTACTTC. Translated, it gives CSAREGDVTYEQYF.

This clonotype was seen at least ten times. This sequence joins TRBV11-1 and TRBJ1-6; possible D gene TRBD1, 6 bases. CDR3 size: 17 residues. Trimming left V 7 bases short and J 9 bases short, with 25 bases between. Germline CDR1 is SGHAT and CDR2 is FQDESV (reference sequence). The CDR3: CASNGQKGEFGISPLHF. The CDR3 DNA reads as TGTGCCAGCAACGGACAGAAGGGGGAATTTGGAATTTCACCCCTCCACTTT.

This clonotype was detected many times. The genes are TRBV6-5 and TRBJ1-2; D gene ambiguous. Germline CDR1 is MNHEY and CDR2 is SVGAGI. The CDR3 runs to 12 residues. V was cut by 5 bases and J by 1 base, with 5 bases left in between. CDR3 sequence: CASSTSNYGYTF. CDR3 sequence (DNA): TGTGCCAGCAGTACGAGTAACTATGGCTACACCTTC.

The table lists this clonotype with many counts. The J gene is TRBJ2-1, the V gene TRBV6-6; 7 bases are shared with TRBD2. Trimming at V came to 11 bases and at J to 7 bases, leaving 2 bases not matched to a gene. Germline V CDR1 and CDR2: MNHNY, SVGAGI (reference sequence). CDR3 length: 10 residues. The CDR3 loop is CAAGGNEQFF. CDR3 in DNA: TGTGCCGCCGGGGGGAATGAGCAGTTCTTC.

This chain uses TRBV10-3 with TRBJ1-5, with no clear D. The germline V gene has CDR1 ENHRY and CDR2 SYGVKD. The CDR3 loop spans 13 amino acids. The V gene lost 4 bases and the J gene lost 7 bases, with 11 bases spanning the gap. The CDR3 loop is CAISVGHLQPQHF. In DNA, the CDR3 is TGTGCCATCAGTGTCGGTCATCTCCAGCCCCAGCATTTT.

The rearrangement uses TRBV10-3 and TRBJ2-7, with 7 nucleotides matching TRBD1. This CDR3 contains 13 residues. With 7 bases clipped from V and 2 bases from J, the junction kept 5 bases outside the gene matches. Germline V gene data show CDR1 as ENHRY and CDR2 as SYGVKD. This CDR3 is CAIKPGQTYEQYF. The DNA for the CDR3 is TGTGCCATCAAACCGGGACAGACCTACGAGCAGTACTTC.

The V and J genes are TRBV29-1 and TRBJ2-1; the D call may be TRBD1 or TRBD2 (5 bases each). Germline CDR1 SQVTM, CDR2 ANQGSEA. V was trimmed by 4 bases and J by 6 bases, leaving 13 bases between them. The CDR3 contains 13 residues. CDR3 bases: TGCAGCGTTGTGAGGGGCTCCCCCAATGAGCAGTTCTTC. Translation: CSVVRGSPNEQFF.

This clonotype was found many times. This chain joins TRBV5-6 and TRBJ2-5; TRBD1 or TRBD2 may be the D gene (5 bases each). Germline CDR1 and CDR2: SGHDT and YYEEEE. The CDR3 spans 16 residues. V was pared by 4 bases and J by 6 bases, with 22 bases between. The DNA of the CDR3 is TGTGCCAGCAGCCAGGAGAATGAGGGACGACTACAGACCCAGTACTTC. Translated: CASSQENEGRLQTQYF.

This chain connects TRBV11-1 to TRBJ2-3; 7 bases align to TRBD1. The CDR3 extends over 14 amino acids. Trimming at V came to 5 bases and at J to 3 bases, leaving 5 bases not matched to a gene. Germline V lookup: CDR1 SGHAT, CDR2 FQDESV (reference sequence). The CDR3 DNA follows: TGTGCCAGCAGCCGCGACAGGGAAACAGATACGCAGTATTTT. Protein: CASSRDRETDTQYF.

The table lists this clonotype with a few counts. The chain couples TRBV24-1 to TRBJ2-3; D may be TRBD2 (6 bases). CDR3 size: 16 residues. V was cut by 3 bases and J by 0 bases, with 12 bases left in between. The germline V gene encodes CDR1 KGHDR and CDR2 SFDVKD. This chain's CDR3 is CATSDGTGSSTDTQYF. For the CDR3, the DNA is TGTGCCACCAGTGATGGGACTGGCTCTAGCACAGATACGCAGTATTTT.

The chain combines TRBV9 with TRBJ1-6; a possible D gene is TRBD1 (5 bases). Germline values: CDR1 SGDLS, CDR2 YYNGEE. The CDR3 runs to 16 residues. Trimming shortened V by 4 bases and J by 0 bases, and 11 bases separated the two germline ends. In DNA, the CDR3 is TGTGCCAGCAGCCCGGGGACCAGCTCCTATAATTCACCCCTCCACTTT. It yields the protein CASSPGTSSYNSPLHF.

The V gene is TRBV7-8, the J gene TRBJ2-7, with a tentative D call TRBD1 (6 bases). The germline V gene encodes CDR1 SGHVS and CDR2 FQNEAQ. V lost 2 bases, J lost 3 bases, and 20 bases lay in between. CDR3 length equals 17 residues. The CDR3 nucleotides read TGTGCCAGCAGCTTACTATGGGGGCTCCGGGGTATCTACGAGCAGTACTTC. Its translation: CASSLLWGLRGIYEQYF.

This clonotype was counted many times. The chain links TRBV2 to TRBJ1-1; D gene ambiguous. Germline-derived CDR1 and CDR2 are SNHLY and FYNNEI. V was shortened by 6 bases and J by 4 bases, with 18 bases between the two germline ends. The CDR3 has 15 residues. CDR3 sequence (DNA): TGTGCCAGCAGGGCCGACTTCCCGGAGAGCACTGAAGCTTTCTTT. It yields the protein CASRADFPESTEAFF.

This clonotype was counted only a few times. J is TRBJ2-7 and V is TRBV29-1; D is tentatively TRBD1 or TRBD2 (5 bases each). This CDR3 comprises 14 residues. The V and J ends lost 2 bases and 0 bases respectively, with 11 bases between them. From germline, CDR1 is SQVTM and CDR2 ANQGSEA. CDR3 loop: CSVEPWDGSYEQYF. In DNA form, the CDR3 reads TGCAGCGTTGAACCTTGGGACGGCTCCTACGAGCAGTACTTC.

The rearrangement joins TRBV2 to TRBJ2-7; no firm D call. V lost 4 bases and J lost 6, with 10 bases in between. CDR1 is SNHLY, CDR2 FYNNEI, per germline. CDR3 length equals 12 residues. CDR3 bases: TGTGCCAGCAGTGTGGGCTTCACCGAGCAGTACTTC. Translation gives CASSVGFTEQYF.

The CDR3 DNA is TGTGCCACCAGTATAGGAACGAACACCGGGGAGCTGTTTTTT. Its protein product is CATSIGTNTGELFF. This rearrangement joins TRBV24-1 to TRBJ2-2; no clear D. CDR1 KGHDR and CDR2 SFDVKD come from the germline V gene. Trimming pared 6 bases from V and 0 bases from J, leaving 7 bases between. There are 14 residues in the CDR3.

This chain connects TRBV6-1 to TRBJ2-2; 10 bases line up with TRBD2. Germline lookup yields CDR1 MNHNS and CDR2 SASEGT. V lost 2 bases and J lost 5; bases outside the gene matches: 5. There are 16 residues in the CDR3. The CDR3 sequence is CASSELASGRTGELFF. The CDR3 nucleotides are TGTGCCAGCAGTGAACTAGCTAGCGGGAGAACCGGGGAGCTGTTTTTT.

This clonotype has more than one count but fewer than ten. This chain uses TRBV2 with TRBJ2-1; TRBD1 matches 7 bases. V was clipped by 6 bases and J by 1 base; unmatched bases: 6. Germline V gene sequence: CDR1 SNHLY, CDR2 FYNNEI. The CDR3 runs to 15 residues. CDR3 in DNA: TGTGCCAGCAGCTCAGGGGGTAAATCCTACAATGAGCAGTTCTTC. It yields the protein CASSSGGKSYNEQFF.

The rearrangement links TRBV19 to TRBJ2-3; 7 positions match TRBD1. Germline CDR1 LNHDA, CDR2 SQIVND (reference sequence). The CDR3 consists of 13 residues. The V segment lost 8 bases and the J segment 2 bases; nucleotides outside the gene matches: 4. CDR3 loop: CASAGTATDTQYF. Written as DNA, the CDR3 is TGTGCCAGTGCCGGGACAGCCACAGATACGCAGTATTTT.

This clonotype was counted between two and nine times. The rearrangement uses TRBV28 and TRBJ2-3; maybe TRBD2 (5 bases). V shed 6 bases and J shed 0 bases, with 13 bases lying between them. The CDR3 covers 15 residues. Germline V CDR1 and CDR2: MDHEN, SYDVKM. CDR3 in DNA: TGTGCCAGCAGCCTTGAAGCGGTGAGCACAGATACGCAGTATTTT. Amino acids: CASSLEAVSTDTQYF.

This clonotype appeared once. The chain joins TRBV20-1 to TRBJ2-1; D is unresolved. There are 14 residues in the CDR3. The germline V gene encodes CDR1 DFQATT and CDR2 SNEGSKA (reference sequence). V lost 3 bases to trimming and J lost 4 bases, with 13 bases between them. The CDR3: CSASPDPRYNEQFF. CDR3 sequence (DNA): TGCAGTGCTAGCCCCGACCCGCGGTACAATGAGCAGTTCTTC.

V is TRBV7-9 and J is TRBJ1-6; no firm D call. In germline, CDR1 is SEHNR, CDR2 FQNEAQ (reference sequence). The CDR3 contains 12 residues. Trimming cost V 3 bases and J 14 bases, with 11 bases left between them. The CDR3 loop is CASSLVGETLHF. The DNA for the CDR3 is TGTGCCAGCAGCTTGGTTGGAGAAACCCTCCACTTT.

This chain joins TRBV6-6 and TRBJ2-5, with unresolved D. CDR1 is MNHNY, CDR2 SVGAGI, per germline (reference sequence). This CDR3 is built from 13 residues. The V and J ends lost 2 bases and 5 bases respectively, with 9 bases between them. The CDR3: CASSYNMGETQYF. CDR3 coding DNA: TGTGCCAGCAGTTACAATATGGGGGAGACCCAGTACTTC.

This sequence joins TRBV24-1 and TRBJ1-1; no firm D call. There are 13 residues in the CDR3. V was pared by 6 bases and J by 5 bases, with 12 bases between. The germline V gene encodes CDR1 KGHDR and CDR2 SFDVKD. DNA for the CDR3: TGTGCCACCAGTTCCACTACCAGGACTGAAGCTTTCTTT. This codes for CATSSTTRTEAFF.

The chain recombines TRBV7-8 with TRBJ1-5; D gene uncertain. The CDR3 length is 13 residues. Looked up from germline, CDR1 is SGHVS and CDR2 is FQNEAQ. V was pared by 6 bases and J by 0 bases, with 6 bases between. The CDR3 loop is CASRPNSNQPQHF. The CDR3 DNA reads TGTGCCAGCAGACCAAATAGCAATCAGCCCCAGCATTTT.